This T cell receptor beta chain was retrieved from a study of T cell clones after liver transplantation (dated by TCRdb to the late 2010s). About the full investigation: The samples were obtained from ITN030ST, a randomized trial that attempted immunosuppression withdrawal within 2 years after liver transplantation. Donor-reactive T cell clones were identified using TCRbeta sequencing after a pre-transplant mixed lymphocyte reaction and were then followed in post-transplant blood. Third party-reactive TCRbeta sequences from pre-transplant MLRs were also identified as an antigen-independent comparator for donor-reactive sequences. Of the eight recipients, a few were HCV-positive, while the remaining recipients had been transplanted for non-autoimmune, non-viral indications. Subjects received no induction therapy and standard immunosuppression until randomization at 12-24 months post-transplant. To count as tolerant, a recipient had to stay completely off immunosuppression for at least one year without liver enzymes climbing beyond twice the upper limit of normal. Blood samples were collected pre-transplant, pre-randomization before withdrawal, and post-randomization after either full withdrawal or failed withdrawal. The study cohort included 8 liver transplant recipients, of whom 3 were classified as tolerant and 5 as non-tolerant.

Frozen genomic DNA underwent high-throughput TCRbeta CDR3 sequencing by immunoSEQ, including PCR amplification, mapping, bias correction and internal controls. On the authors' methods: Only productive rearrangements were retained, with each unique TCRbeta sequence defined by its CDR3 nucleotide sequence together with its V and J gene. A sequence counted as donor-reactive only if the sequence showed at least 5-fold expansion in CFSE-low cells compared with unstimulated pre-transplant cells and had a frequency of at least 0.01%. Minimum frequency thresholds were set for each subject on the basis of the unstimulated sample with the lowest template count, so that a detection power of at least 90% was ensured. Jensen-Shannon divergence between the top 1000 TCRbeta sequences after and before transplant was used to measure repertoire turnover. Two-sided Fisher's exact tests were used to test for changes in the detection of donor-reactive sequences. Entries here come from immuneACCESS through TCRdb and include only in-frame sequences with V and J called. Some clones fail to appear in such tables; in the studies checked, an unresolved V gene covers under half of the shortfall, and the cause of the remainder is unknown. That table gives V, J and clone size, and the DNA gave D and trimming. For this sample there are around 100,000 clones; about 81% appear just once. The top ten clonotypes cover 2.5% to 3.5% of the sample.

CDR1 and CDR2 are read off the germline V gene (reference sequence) as LNHDA and SQIVND. At the junction V is shortened by 7 bases and J by 7 bases, with 16 bases in between. The CDR3 measures 14 amino acids from cysteine to phenylalanine. The read is trimmed to its CDR3 DNA, 42 bases read in frame from base 1. What the research found in general, with its limitations: Low numbers of available donor cells limited the measurable donor-reactive repertoire in a couple of subjects. Since no allograft tissue specimens were available, donor-reactive T cells may have migrated into the graft instead of being deleted. A greater decline was seen for donor-reactive sequences than for third party-reactive sequences, suggesting partial antigen-specific deletion unrelated to withdrawal success. The conclusions were preliminary, being limited by small, heterogeneous patient numbers and by non-standardized post-transplant time points. When repertoire turnover was taken into account, detection of donor-reactive sequences was significantly reduced in 7 of 8 subjects for CD4 and in 8 of 8 subjects for CD8. A significant post-transplant decrease in circulating donor-reactive CD4 TCRbeta sequences was observed in 5 of 8 subjects, irrespective of tolerance or HCV status.

Details on this clone: No antigen is known for it. Nothing much larger sits one base from this clone, and base qualities are not available.

Thawed unstimulated PBMCs were stained for CD3, CD4 and CD8 and FACS-sorted into CD3+CD4+ and CD3+CD8+ populations. Each of the 8 studied subjects was randomized to immunosuppression withdrawal. The Qiagen DNeasy Blood and Tissue Kit was used to isolate genomic DNA. The rearranged segments are TRBV19 and TRBJ2-2; no D segment can be confidently identified. This sequence was found in a human patient who received a liver transplant. Post transplant, some T cells may arise from the graft donor. The source material was CD4+ T cells from blood, sampled around 44 months after liver transplant. DNA sequence: TGTGCCAGTAAAGGTGGACGTGCCATCGGGGAGCTGTTTTTT. Translated, it reads CASKGGRAIGELFF.